There are many counts of the clone carrying this T cell receptor beta chain. Its target is not known. Preparation of the TCRbeta library was carried out with unique molecular identifiers. TCRdb reanalysed the PCR reads using MiXCR and keeps one entry per CDR3 protein. The table shows about 580,000 distinct CDR3 sequences, with under 25% occurring only once. The data derive from a study of T-cell reconstitution after alpha-beta-depleted transplantation in children. Findings and limits, study-wide: T-cell counts and diversity were attributed mostly to newly produced T cells one year after transplant. Surviving recipient T cells and thymic progenitors accounted for the high day-60 TCRbeta diversity observed in some patients. Reportedly, only several hundred clones from non-depleted graft cells drove alpha-beta T-cell counts at about two months.

The CDR3 length is 15 residues. Trimming removed 6 bases from V and 3 bases from J, with 18 bases in between. This receptor was identified in a boy under two years old who had a stem cell transplant for acute myeloid leukemia, so the T cells may come from the graft donor. This chain joins TRBV12-3 or TRBV12-4 and TRBJ2-7, with D possibly being TRBD1 (6 bases). The sample was PBMCs, mostly from graft donor cells, taken 360 days after TCRalphabeta/CD19-depleted stem cell transplant. The CDR3 nucleotides read TGTGCCAGCAGGTCGGGCAGGGGCCTCATCTACGAGCAGTACTTC. This translates into CASRSGRGLIYEQYF.